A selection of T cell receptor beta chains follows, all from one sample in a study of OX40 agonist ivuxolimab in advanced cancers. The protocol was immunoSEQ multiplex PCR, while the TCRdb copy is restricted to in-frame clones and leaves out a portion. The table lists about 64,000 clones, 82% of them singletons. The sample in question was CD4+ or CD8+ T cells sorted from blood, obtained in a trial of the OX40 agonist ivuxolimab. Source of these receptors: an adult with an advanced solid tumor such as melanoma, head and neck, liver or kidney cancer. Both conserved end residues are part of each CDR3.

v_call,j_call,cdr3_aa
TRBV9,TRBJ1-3,CASSFGQGTGNTIYF
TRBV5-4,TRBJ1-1,CASSPRVNTEAFF
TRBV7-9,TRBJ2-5,CASSPDGGTQYF
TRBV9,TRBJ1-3,CASSVVGGTGNTIYF
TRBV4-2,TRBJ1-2,CASSQVSPEGYGYTF
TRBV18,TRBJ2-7,CASSRGASSYEQYF
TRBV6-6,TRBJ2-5,CASSQEGGPETQYF
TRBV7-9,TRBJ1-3,CASSWAGLSGNTIYF
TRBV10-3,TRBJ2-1,CAISTGTRVGYGFF
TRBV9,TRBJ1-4,CASSVAGRGNEKLFF
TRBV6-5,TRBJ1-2,CASSYDSKNYGYTF
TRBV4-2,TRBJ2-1,CASSPSVGANNEQFF
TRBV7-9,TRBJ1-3,CASSLDRAGNTIYF